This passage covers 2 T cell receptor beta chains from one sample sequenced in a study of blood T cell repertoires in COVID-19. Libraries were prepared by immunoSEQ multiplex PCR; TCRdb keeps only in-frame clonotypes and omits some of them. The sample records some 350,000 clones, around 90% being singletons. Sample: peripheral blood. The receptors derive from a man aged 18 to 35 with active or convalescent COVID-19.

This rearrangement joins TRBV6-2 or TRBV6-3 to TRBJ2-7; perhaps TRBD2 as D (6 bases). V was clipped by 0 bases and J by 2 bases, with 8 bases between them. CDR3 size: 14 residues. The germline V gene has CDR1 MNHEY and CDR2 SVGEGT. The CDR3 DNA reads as TGTGCCAGCAGTTACTCTCGGGAGACCTACGAGCAGTACTTC. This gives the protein CASSYSRETYEQYF.

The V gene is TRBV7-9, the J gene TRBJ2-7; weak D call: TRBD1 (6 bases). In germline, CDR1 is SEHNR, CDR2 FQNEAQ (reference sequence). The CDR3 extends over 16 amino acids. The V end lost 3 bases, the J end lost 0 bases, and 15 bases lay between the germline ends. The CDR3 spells CASSFTTGPSSYEQYF. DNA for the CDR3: TGTGCCAGCAGCTTTACTACAGGGCCGAGCTCCTACGAGCAGTACTTC.